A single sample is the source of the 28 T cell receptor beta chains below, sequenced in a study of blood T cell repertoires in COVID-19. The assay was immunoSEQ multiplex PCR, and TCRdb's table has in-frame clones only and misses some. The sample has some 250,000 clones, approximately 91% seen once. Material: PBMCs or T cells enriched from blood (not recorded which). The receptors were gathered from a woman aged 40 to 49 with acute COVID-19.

The CDR3 DNA follows: TGTGCCACCAGTGATAGCCTGGGACAGGGGGGGGGTAGCAATCAGCCCCAGCATTTT. It encodes CATSDSLGQGGGSNQPQHF. The chain couples TRBV24-1 to TRBJ1-5; 11 nucleotides line up with TRBD1. The CDR3 is made up of 19 amino acids. Germline lookup yields CDR1 KGHDR and CDR2 SFDVKD. The J segment lost 0 bases and the V segment lost 3 bases, leaving 9 bases of the junction unmatched.

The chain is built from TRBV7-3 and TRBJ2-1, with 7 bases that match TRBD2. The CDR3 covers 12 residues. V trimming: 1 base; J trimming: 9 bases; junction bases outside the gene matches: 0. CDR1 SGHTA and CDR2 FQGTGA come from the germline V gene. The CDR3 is CASSLRGGEQFF. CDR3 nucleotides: TGTGCCAGCAGCTTAAGGGGGGGTGAGCAGTTCTTC. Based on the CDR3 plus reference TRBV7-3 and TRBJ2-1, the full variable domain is GAGVSQTPSNKVTEKGKYVELRCDPISGHTALYWYRQSLGQGPEFLIYFQGTGAADDSGLPNDRFFAVRPEGSVSTLKIQRTERGDSAVYLCASSLRGGEQFFGPGTRLTVL.

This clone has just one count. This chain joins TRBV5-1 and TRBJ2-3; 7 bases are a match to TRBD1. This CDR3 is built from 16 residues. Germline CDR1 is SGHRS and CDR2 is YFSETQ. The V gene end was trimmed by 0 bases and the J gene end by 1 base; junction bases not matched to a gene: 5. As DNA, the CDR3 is TGCGCCAGCAGCTTGGAGGGGGCGTCAGGCACAGATACGCAGTATTTT. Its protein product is CASSLEGASGTDTQYF.

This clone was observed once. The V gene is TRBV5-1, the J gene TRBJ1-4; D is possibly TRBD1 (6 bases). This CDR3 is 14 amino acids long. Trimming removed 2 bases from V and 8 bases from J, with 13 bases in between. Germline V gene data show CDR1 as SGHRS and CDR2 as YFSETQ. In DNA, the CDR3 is TGCGCCAGCAGCTTCAAGGGGGTGCAGGAAAAACTGTTTTTT. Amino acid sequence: CASSFKGVQEKLFF. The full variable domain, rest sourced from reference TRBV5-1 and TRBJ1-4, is KAGVTQTPRYLIKTRGQQVTLSCSPISGHRSVSWYQQTPGQGLQFLFEYFSETQRNKGNFPGRFSGRQFSNSRSEMNVSTLELGDSALYLCASSFKGVQEKLFFGSGTQLSVL.

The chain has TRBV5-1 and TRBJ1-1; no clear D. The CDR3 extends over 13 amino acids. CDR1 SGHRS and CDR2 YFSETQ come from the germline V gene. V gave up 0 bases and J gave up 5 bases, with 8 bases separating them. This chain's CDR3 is CASSLEGRTEAFF. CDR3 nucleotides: TGCGCCAGCAGCTTGGAAGGGAGGACTGAAGCTTTCTTT.

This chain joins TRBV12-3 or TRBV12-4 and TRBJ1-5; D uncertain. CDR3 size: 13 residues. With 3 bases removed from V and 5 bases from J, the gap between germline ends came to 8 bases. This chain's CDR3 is CASSFRVDQPQHF. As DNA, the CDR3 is TGTGCCAGCAGTTTCCGAGTCGATCAGCCCCAGCATTTT.

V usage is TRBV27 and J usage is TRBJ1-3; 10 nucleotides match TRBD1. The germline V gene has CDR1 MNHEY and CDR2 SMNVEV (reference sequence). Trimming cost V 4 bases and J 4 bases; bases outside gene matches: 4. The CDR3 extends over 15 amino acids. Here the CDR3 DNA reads TGTGCCAGCAGTTATGACAGGGGGCGAGGAAACACCATATATTTT. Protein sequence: CASSYDRGRGNTIYF.

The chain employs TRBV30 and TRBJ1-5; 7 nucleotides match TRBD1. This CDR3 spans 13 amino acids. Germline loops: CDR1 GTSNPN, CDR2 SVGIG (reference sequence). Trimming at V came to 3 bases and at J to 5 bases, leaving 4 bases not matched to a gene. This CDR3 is CAWRGQPDQPQHF. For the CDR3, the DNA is TGTGCCTGGAGGGGACAGCCAGATCAGCCCCAGCATTTT.

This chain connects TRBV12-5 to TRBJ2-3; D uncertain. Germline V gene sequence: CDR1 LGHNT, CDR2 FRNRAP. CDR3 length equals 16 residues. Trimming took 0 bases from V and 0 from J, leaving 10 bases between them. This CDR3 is CASGLVPLSSTDTQYF. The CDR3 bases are TGTGCTAGTGGTTTGGTCCCCCTTTCTAGCACAGATACGCAGTATTTT. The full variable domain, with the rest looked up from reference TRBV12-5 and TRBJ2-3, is DARVTQTPRHKVTEMGQEVTMRCQPILGHNTVFWYRQTMMQGLELLAYFRNRAPLDDSGMPKDRFSAEMPDATLATLKIQPSEPRDSAVYFCASGLVPLSSTDTQYFGPGTRLTVL.

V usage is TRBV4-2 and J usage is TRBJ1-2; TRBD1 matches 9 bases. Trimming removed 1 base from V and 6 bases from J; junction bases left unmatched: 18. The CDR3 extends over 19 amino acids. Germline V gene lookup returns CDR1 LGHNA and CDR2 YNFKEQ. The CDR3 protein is CASSQVKGQGMTSSDGYTF. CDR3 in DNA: TGTGCCAGCAGCCAAGTCAAAGGACAGGGGATGACCAGCAGCGATGGCTACACCTTC.

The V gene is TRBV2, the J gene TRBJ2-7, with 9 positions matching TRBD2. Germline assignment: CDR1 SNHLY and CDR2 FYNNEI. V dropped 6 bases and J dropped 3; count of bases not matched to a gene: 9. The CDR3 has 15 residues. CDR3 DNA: TGTGCCAGCAGGGAACCGGGACTAGCTTTCTACGAGCAGTACTTC. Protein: CASREPGLAFYEQYF.

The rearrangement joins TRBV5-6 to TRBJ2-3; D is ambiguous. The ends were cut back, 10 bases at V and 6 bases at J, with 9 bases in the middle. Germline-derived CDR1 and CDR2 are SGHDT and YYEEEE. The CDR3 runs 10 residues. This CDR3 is CAPLADTQYF. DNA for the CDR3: TGTGCCCCTTTGGCCGATACGCAGTATTTT.

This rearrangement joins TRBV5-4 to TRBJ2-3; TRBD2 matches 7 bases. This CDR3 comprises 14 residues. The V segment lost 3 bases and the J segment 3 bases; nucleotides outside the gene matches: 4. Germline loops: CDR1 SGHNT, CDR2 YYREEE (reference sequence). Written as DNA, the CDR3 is TGTGCCAGCAGCTCGGGGGGAAGGACAGATACGCAGTATTTT. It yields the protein CASSSGGRTDTQYF.

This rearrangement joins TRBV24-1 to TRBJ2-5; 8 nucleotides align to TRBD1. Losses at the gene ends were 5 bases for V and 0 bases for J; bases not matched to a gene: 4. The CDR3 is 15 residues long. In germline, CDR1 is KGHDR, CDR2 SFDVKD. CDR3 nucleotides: TGTGCCACCAGTGCGGGACAGGCCTACCAAGAGACCCAGTACTTC. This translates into CATSAGQAYQETQYF.

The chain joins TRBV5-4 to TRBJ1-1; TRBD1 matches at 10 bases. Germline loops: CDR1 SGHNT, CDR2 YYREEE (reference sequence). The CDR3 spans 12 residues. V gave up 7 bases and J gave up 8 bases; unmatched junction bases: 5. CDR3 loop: CASGRQGAEAFF. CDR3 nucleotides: TGTGCCAGCGGTAGACAGGGGGCGGAAGCTTTCTTT.

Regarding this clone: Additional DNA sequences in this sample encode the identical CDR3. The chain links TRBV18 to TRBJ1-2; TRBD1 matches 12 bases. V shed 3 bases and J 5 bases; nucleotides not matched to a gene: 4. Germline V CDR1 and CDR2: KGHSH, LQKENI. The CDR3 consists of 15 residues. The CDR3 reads CASSPPGQGAYGYTF. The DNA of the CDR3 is TGTGCCAGCTCACCCCCGGGACAGGGGGCGTATGGCTACACCTTC.

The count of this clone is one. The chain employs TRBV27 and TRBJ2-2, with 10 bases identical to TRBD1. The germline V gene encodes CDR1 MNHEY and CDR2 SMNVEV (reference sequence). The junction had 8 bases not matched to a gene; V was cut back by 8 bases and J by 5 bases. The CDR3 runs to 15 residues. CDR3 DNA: TGTGCCAGCCGCCGGGACAGGGGAATGACCGGGGAGCTGTTTTTT. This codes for CASRRDRGMTGELFF.

The CDR3 sequence is CASSLAGSFDYGYTF. CDR3 coding DNA: TGTGCCAGCAGCTTAGCCGGGTCCTTCGACTATGGCTACACCTTC. The V gene is TRBV7-8, the J gene TRBJ1-2, with D unresolved. The CDR3 runs 15 residues. The ends were cut back, 0 bases at V and 3 bases at J, with 11 bases in the middle. CDR1 is SGHVS and CDR2 is FQNEAQ in the germline V gene.

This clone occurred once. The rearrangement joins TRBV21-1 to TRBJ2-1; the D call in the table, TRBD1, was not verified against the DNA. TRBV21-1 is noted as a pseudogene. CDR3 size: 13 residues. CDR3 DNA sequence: TGTGCCAACGTGGGACAGGGGGAATATGAGCAGTTCTTC. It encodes CANVGQGEYEQFF.

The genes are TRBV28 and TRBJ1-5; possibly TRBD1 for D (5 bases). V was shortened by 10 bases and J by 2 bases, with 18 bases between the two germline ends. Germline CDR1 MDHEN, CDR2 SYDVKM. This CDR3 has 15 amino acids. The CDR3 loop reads CAILEGPGGNQPQHF. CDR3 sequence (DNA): TGTGCCATCTTAGAGGGCCCGGGGGGCAATCAGCCCCAGCATTTT. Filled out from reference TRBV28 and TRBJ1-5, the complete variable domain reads DVKVTQSSRYLVKRTGEKVFLECVQDMDHENMFWYRQDPGLGLRLIYFSYDVKMKEKGDIPEGYSVSREKKERFSLILESASTNQTSMYLCAILEGPGGNQPQHFGDGTRLSIL.

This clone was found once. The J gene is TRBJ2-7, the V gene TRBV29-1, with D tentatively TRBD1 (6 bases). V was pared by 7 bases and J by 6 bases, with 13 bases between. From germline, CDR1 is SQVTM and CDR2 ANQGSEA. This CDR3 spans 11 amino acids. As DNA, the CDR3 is TGCAGCGCAAGCACAGGGTTCGAGCAGTACTTC. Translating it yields CSASTGFEQYF.

The CDR3 spells CASSGTATNTGELFF. The CDR3 region has the DNA TGTGCCAGCAGTGGGACAGCCACGAACACCGGGGAGCTGTTTTTT. The chain couples TRBV2 to TRBJ2-2; possibly TRBD1 for D (6 bases). Germline CDR1 is SNHLY and CDR2 is FYNNEI. Trimming took off 4 bases at V and 0 bases at J, with 9 bases between the two ends. This CDR3 is built from 15 residues. Full variable domain (rest looked up from reference TRBV2 and TRBJ2-2): EPEVTQTPSHQVTQMGQEVILRCVPISNHLYFYWYRQILGQKVEFLVSFYNNEISEKSEIFDDQFSVERPDGSNFTLKIRSTKLEDSAMYFCASSGTATNTGELFFGEGSRLTVL.

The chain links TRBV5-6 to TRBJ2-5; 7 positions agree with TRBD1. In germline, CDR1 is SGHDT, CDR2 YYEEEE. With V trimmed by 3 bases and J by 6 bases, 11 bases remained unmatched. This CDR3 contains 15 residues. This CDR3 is CASSYDPSRGQTQYF. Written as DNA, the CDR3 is TGTGCCAGCAGCTATGACCCCTCGAGGGGGCAGACCCAGTACTTC.

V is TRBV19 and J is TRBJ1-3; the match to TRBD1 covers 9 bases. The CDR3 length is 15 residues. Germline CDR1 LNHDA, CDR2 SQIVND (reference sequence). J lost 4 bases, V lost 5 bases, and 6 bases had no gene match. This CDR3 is CASSPRTGAGNTIYF. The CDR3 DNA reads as TGTGCCAGTAGTCCCAGGACAGGGGCGGGAAACACCATATATTTT.

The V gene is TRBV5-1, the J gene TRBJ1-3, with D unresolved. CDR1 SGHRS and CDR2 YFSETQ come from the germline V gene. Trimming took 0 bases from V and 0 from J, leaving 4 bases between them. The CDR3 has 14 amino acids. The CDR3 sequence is CASSLDSSGNTIYF. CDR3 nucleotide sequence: TGCGCCAGCAGCTTGGACAGCTCTGGAAACACCATATATTTT. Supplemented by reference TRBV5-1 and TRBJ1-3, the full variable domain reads KAGVTQTPRYLIKTRGQQVTLSCSPISGHRSVSWYQQTPGQGLQFLFEYFSETQRNKGNFPGRFSGRQFSNSRSEMNVSTLELGDSALYLCASSLDSSGNTIYFGEGSWLTVV.

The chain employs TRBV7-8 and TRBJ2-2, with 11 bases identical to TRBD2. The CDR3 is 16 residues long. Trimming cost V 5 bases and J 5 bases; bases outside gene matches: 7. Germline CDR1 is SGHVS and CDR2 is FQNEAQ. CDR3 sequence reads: CASSPRGLAVTGELFF. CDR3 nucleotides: TGTGCCAGCAGCCCGCGGGGACTAGCGGTAACCGGGGAGCTGTTTTTT.

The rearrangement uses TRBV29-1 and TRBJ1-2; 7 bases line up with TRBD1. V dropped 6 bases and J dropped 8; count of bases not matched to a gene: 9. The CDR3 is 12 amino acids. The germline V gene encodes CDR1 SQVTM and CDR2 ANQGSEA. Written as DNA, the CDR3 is TGCAGCGTGCAAAGACAGGGACGGGGCTACACCTTC. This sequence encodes CSVQRQGRGYTF.

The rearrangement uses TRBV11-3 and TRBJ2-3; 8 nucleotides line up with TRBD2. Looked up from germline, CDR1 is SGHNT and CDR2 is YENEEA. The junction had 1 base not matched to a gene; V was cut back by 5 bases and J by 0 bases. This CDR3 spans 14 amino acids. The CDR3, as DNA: TGTGCCAGCAGCACTAGCGGTAGCACAGATACGCAGTATTTT. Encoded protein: CASSTSGSTDTQYF.